What follows are 14 T cell receptor beta chains derived from one specimen sequenced in a study of T cell responses to AZD1222 COVID-19 vaccine. Profiled with immunoSEQ multiplex PCR; TCRdb holds only in-frame clones, not every one. Found here are roughly 75,000 clones, 84% of them singletons; the top ten hold around 9.8%. This material consisted of peripheral blood, taken on day 0 of AZD1222 vaccination. The receptor set was obtained from an adult in good health.

V usage is TRBV4-2 and J usage is TRBJ1-1; D ambiguous. The germline CDR1 and CDR2 sequences are LGHNA and YNFKEQ. Deletions cut 1 base from V and 1 base from J, with 7 bases between. The CDR3 contains 14 residues. The CDR3 sequence is CASSQVSANTEAFF. CDR3 nucleotides: TGTGCCAGCAGCCAAGTAAGTGCGAACACTGAAGCTTTCTTT.

The rearrangement links TRBV12-3 or TRBV12-4 to TRBJ1-1; maybe TRBD1 (5 bases). This CDR3 contains 12 residues. Trimming removed 8 bases at V and 3 bases at J, with 10 bases between. The chain's CDR3 is CASGAGHTEAFF. Here the CDR3 DNA reads TGTGCCAGCGGGGCAGGCCACACTGAAGCTTTCTTT.

The chain combines TRBV7-9 with TRBJ2-2; D unclear. This CDR3 is 15 amino acids long. In germline, CDR1 is SEHNR, CDR2 FQNEAQ (reference sequence). V shed 7 bases and J shed 5 bases, with 17 bases lying between them. The CDR3: CASTPGGPSTGELFF. CDR3 nucleotides: TGTGCCAGCACCCCGGGCGGACCATCGACCGGGGAGCTGTTTTTT.

The CDR3 nucleotides read TGCGCCAGCAGCCCCGGGTCGGGGGCAGGAGAGCAGTACTTC. Its translation: CASSPGSGAGEQYF. The chain joins TRBV5-1 to TRBJ2-7; D tentatively reads TRBD1 or TRBD2 (6 bases each). V was shortened by 4 bases and J by 7 bases, with 18 bases between the two germline ends. The CDR3 is 14 amino acids. CDR1 SGHRS and CDR2 YFSETQ come from the germline V gene.

The chain combines TRBV5-1 with TRBJ2-4; possible D gene TRBD2, 6 bases. From germline, CDR1 is SGHRS and CDR2 YFSETQ. The CDR3 sequence is 14 residues long. The ends were cut back, 1 base at V and 3 bases at J, with 8 bases in the middle. The CDR3 nucleotides are TGCGCCAGCAGCTTGAGGAGGGGCAAAAACATTCAGTACTTC. Translating gives CASSLRRGKNIQYF.

CDR3 bases: TGTGCCAGTAGTCAACCGGGACAGGCGTCCTCCTACGAGCAGTACTTC. Its protein is CASSQPGQASSYEQYF. V is TRBV19 and J is TRBJ2-7, with 8 nucleotides matching TRBD1. J was trimmed by 0 bases and V by 5 bases; bases with no gene match: 9. The germline gives CDR1 LNHDA, CDR2 SQIVND (reference sequence). The CDR3 runs to 16 residues.

The V gene is TRBV28, the J gene TRBJ2-1; unclear D gene. The CDR3 runs 12 residues. V was shortened by 2 bases and J by 4 bases, with 3 bases between the two germline ends. In germline, CDR1 is MDHEN, CDR2 SYDVKM. The CDR3 bases are TGTGCCAGCAGTTTAGGGTACAATGAGCAGTTCTTC. Translating gives CASSLGYNEQFF.

A single count supports this clone. V usage is TRBV6-1 and J usage is TRBJ1-6; 11 bases agree with TRBD1. V shed 4 bases, J shed 7 bases, and the junction held 6 bases outside the gene matches. Germline assignment: CDR1 MNHNS and CDR2 SASEGT. CDR3 length: 16 amino acids. The CDR3, as DNA: TGTGCCAGCAGTGGTTGGACAGGGGGCGACAATTCACCCCTCCACTTT. It encodes CASSGWTGGDNSPLHF.

This chain connects TRBV7-9 to TRBJ2-7; the match to TRBD1 covers 7 bases. The J segment lost 3 bases and the V segment lost 5 bases, leaving 16 bases of the junction unmatched. The germline V gene encodes CDR1 SEHNR and CDR2 FQNEAQ (reference sequence). The CDR3 totals 17 residues. CDR3 loop: CASSRPRLGTDGYEQYF. CDR3 nucleotide sequence: TGTGCCAGCAGCCGGCCGAGACTCGGGACAGACGGCTACGAGCAGTACTTC.

The genes are TRBV19 and TRBJ1-5; 10 nucleotides agree with TRBD1. Germline CDR1 reads LNHDA; CDR2 reads SQIVND (reference sequence). CDR3 size: 17 residues. V dropped 4 bases and J dropped 2; count of bases not matched to a gene: 8. CDR3 nucleotide sequence: TGTGCCAGTAGTACGGGACAGGGGAGATTGGGCAATCAGCCCCAGCATTTT. It specifies CASSTGQGRLGNQPQHF. The full variable domain, with the rest looked up from reference TRBV19 and TRBJ1-5, is DGGITQSPKYLFRKEGQNVTLSCEQNLNHDAMYWYRQDPGQGLRLIYYSQIVNDFQKGDIAEGYSVSREKKESFPLTVTSAQKNPTAFYLCASSTGQGRLGNQPQHFGDGTRLSIL.

This clone was counted once. The rearrangement uses TRBV5-5 and TRBJ1-1, with D possibly matching TRBD1 (6 bases). Germline V gene sequence: CDR1 SGHKS, CDR2 YYEKEE (reference sequence). This CDR3 is 16 amino acids long. The V end was cut by 4 bases, the J end by 2 bases, with 18 bases between. Here the CDR3 reads CASSIRRLGGNTEAFF. The CDR3 DNA reads as TGTGCCAGCAGCATTCGCCGTTTGGGGGGCAACACTGAAGCTTTCTTT.

This chain joins TRBV27 and TRBJ1-2, with D tentatively TRBD1 (5 bases). Germline V gene sequence: CDR1 MNHEY, CDR2 SMNVEV (reference sequence). Trimming cost V 5 bases and J 2 bases, with 21 bases left between them. CDR3 length equals 17 residues. The CDR3 coding sequence is TGTGCCAGCAGTAGGGCAGGGAAACGGGGGTTGAACTATGGCTACACCTTC. Amino acid sequence: CASSRAGKRGLNYGYTF.

J is TRBJ2-1 and V is TRBV4-1, with 8 bases identical to TRBD1. Germline lookup yields CDR1 MGHRA and CDR2 YSYEKL. Unmatched junction bases numbered 6, after V lost 3 bases and J lost 2 bases. This CDR3 spans 16 amino acids. CDR3 coding DNA: TGCGCCAGCAGCCAGAGACAGGGGCCCCCCTACAATGAGCAGTTCTTC. Its translation is CASSQRQGPPYNEQFF.

V and J are TRBV7-9 and TRBJ1-1; TRBD1 might be the D (5 bases). This CDR3 has 14 amino acids. The germline gives CDR1 SEHNR, CDR2 FQNEAQ (reference sequence). V lost 5 bases and J lost 5, with 15 bases in between. The CDR3 loop is CASSPIVGGTEAFF. CDR3 DNA sequence: TGTGCCAGCAGCCCCATAGTGGGGGGGACTGAAGCTTTCTTT.